Listed below are T cell receptor beta chains from one sample, sequenced in a study of blood T cell repertoires in COVID-19. Produced via immunoSEQ multiplex PCR; TCRdb's table is partial and in-frame only. The table lists some 300,000 clones, roughly nine tenths of them singletons. The sequenced sample consisted of peripheral blood. The receptor source for this set is a man between 18 and 35 years old with active or convalescent COVID-19. CDR3s include the opening cysteine and the closing phenylalanine or tryptophan. A D gene is named only where the DNA matches it firmly. Size tells how often a clone was seen (once, few, many) or the class of an expanded clone, and some rows leave it out.

V gene	J gene	D gene	clone size	CDR3 DNA	CDR3 protein
TRBV28	TRBJ1-6	.	few	TGTGCCAGCAGTCACAGGGTGTATAATTCACCCCTCCACTTT	CASSHRVYNSPLHF
TRBV5-4	TRBJ2-1	.	.	TGTGCCAGCAGCCGGGGTGAGCAGTTCTTC	CASSRGEQFF
TRBV4-1	TRBJ2-1	TRBD2	.	TGCGCCAGCAGCCGTCTAGCGGGAGTCAATACGGGTGAGCAGTTCTTC	CASSRLAGVNTGEQFF
TRBV3-1/TRBV3-2	TRBJ1-1	.	.	TGTGCCAGCAGTTCCGGACAGTTACCTGTAGCTTTCTTT	CASSSGQLPVAFF
TRBV29-1	TRBJ2-7	.	.	TGCAGCGTTACAGAGAGAGCCCACGAGCAGTACTTC	CSVTERAHEQYF
TRBV19	TRBJ2-7	TRBD2	.	TGTGCCAGTAGTCGCGGGGGGGCCTACGAGCAGTACTTC	CASSRGGAYEQYF
TRBV18	TRBJ2-7	.	.	TGTGCCAGCTCACAGACAGCCCCGGATTCCTACGAGCAGTACTTC	CASSQTAPDSYEQYF
TRBV15	TRBJ2-7	.	.	TGTGCCACCAGCAGAGATATAACAGTACCCTACGAGCAGTACTTC	CATSRDITVPYEQYF
TRBV5-1	TRBJ2-1	.	.	TGCGCCAGCAGCTTGGGGCTAGCGAACAATGAGCAGTTCTTC	CASSLGLANNEQFF
TRBV5-1	TRBJ2-5	.	.	TGCGCCACCAACTCAGGGGAAGGGTTAGAGACCCAGTACTTC	CATNSGEGLETQYF
TRBV12-3/TRBV12-4	TRBJ2-1	.	.	TGTGCCAGCGCCTTGGGGGGCAATGAGCAGTTCTTC	CASALGGNEQFF
TRBV7-9	TRBJ2-1	TRBD1	.	TGTGCCAGCAGCTTAGGGCAGGGGGCGATCAATGAGCAGTTCTTC	CASSLGQGAINEQFF
TRBV4-1	TRBJ2-2	.	.	TGCGCCAGCAGCCATCGGGGTCGACAGGCAGGCGGGGAGCTGTTTTTT	CASSHRGRQAGGELFF
TRBV24-1	TRBJ1-5	TRBD1	.	TGTGCCACCAGTGATTTCCCATCGCTCCGGGACAGGGTAATTCTGGGCAATCAGCCCCAGCATTTT	CATSDFPSLRDRVILGNQPQHF
TRBV20-1	TRBJ1-6	.	.	TGCAGTGCTAGATTTCGGGAGACCCTCCACTTT	CSARFRETLHF
TRBV16	TRBJ2-5	TRBD1	.	TGTGCCAGCAGCCAATCCCCCCACGGTACAGGGGCCTTGAGGACCCAGTACTTC	CASSQSPHGTGALRTQYF
TRBV18	TRBJ2-7	TRBD1	.	TGTGCCAGCTCACACCGGGACAGGGAAGGCGAGCAGTACTTC	CASSHRDREGEQYF
TRBV28	TRBJ2-6	TRBD1	.	TGTGCCAGCAGTACACACCAGGGGGCCGGGGCCAACGTCCTGACTTTC	CASSTHQGAGANVLTF
TRBV24-1	TRBJ2-5	.	once	TGTGCCACCAGTGATTTCCCAGGGAATACGATCGCCCCGCGAGAGACCCAGTACTTC	CATSDFPGNTIAPRETQYF
TRBV5-1	TRBJ2-3	TRBD1	.	TGCGCCAGCAGACCCGGACAGGGGGGCGCAGATACGCAGTATTTT	CASRPGQGGADTQYF
TRBV6-5	TRBJ1-6	.	.	TGTGCCAGCGAGACAAGCTATAATTCACCCCTCCACTTT	CASETSYNSPLHF
TRBV11-2	TRBJ2-1	TRBD2	.	TGTGCCAGCAGCTGGAGAGGACTAGCGGGAGGGTTAGGGTTCTTC	CASSWRGLAGGLGFF
TRBV4-1	TRBJ2-4	.	.	TGCGCCAGCAGCCAGGATCCCGGGACTCTCCATCAGTACTTC	CASSQDPGTLHQYF
TRBV14	TRBJ2-7	TRBD2	.	TGTGCCAGCAGCCGATTTTCCGGGACTACCTCCTACGAGCAGTACTTC	CASSRFSGTTSYEQYF
TRBV6-2/TRBV6-3	TRBJ2-1	TRBD1	few	TGTGCCAGCAGTTCAACAGGGGCCCCTTACAATGAGCAGTTCTTC	CASSSTGAPYNEQFF
TRBV9	TRBJ2-3	TRBD2	once	TGTGCCAGCAGCCCCTTCCGGACTAGCGGCACAGATACGCAGTATTTT	CASSPFRTSGTDTQYF
TRBV5-1	TRBJ2-3	TRBD1	.	TGCGCCAGCAACGCCGGGACAGGAGGCACAGATACGCAGTATTTT	CASNAGTGGTDTQYF
TRBV9	TRBJ1-3	.	.	TGTGCCAGCAGCGCTGGTGGAGGTGGAAACACCATATATTTT	CASSAGGGGNTIYF
TRBV9	TRBJ1-2	TRBD1	.	TGTGCCAGCAGCGCCGTCCCGGGACAGACCGCCTATGGCTACACCTTC	CASSAVPGQTAYGYTF
TRBV10-3	TRBJ1-2	TRBD1	.	TGTGCCATCAGTACCCCGGGACAGGGAAAATATGGCTACACCTTC	CAISTPGQGKYGYTF
TRBV4-3	TRBJ1-1	.	.	TGCGCCAGCAGCCCTGGGGGGGCTGAAGCTTTCTTT	CASSPGGAEAFF
TRBV6-5	TRBJ2-3	TRBD2	.	TGTGCCAGCAGGACAGCGGGGAGGGCAGATACGCAGTATTTT	CASRTAGRADTQYF
TRBV2	TRBJ1-5	TRBD1	.	TGTGCCAGCAGTGAAGTAGTGGGACAGGGTTTCGGGGATAGGGAGCAGCCCCAGCATTTT	CASSEVVGQGFGDREQPQHF
TRBV7-8	TRBJ2-7	TRBD2	.	TGTGCCAGCAGCTTAATTGGACGGCTAGCGGGAGGGCCTGGCGAGCAGTACTTC	CASSLIGRLAGGPGEQYF
TRBV28	TRBJ2-7	TRBD2	.	TGTGCCAGCAGTTCACACGGGACTAGCGGGAGTAACGAGCAGTACTTC	CASSSHGTSGSNEQYF
TRBV9	TRBJ2-7	TRBD2	.	TGTGCCAGCAGCGTTACTAGCGGGAGTTTCGAGCAGTACTTC	CASSVTSGSFEQYF
TRBV6-2/TRBV6-3	TRBJ2-2	.	.	TGTGCCAGCACCCCGTCTGCGAACACCGGGGAGCTGTTTTTT	CASTPSANTGELFF
TRBV10-2	TRBJ2-2	TRBD2	.	TGCGCCAGCAGACCCACTAGCGGGGGGGGAAACACCGGGGAGCTGTTTTTT	CASRPTSGGGNTGELFF
TRBV7-2	TRBJ1-5	.	.	TGTGCCAGCAACTTCTCGGCAGGGTCAGGTCAGCCCCAGCATTTT	CASNFSAGSGQPQHF
TRBV5-8	TRBJ1-1	.	.	TGTGCCAGCAGCTTGGGGGGGCCGGGGAACACTGAAGCTTTCTTT	CASSLGGPGNTEAFF
TRBV19	TRBJ1-1	.	.	TGTGCCAGTAGTATAGCTACGTTAGAGGGCTTAAACACTGAAGCTTTCTTT	CASSIATLEGLNTEAFF
TRBV6-5	TRBJ2-2	TRBD2	many	TGTGCCAGCAGAAGCGGGGGGGCTGAAACCGGGGAGCTGTTTTTT	CASRSGGAETGELFF
TRBV5-1	TRBJ2-7	TRBD1	once	TGCGCCAGCAGCTCCGGGACAGGGGGTGTCAACGAGCAGTACTTC	CASSSGTGGVNEQYF
TRBV2	TRBJ1-6	TRBD1	.	TGTGCCAGCACGGGACAGGGTCCAGGGCCTTCACCCCTCCACTTT	CASTGQGPGPSPLHF
TRBV5-1	TRBJ2-1	.	once	TGCGCCAGCAGCTTCCAGAGACAGGTTGATGAGCAGTTCTTC	CASSFQRQVDEQFF
TRBV10-1	TRBJ2-1	TRBD2	.	TGCGCCAGCAGTGAGTCGGGACTAGCGGGAGTTGAGCAGTTCTTC	CASSESGLAGVEQFF
TRBV6-2/TRBV6-3	TRBJ2-3	.	.	TGTGCCAGCAGCCGCAGGGTCCGATCCGTTTTCCTTAGCACAGATACGCAGTATTTT	CASSRRVRSVFLSTDTQYF
TRBV18	TRBJ2-2	.	.	TGTGCCAGCTCACCACGGGCGGGACCGAACACCGGGGAGCTGTTTTTT	CASSPRAGPNTGELFF